Below, 31 T cell receptor beta chains from the same sample are listed, as sequenced in a study of long-term antiretroviral therapy in people with HIV (dated by TCRdb to between 2020 and 2023). The immunoSEQ hsTCRB v3.0 assay was used at survey level resolution for TRB variable region sequencing. TCRdb took this table from immuneACCESS and kept in-frame rearrangements with V and J called. Such tables lack part of the clones; where checked against another copy, unresolved V genes explain under half of the gap, and the rest is unexplained. This sample comprises approximately 26,000 clones, approximately 90% of them detected only once. The top ten hold roughly 4% of the sample. The source was unsorted PBMCs, collected 3.1 years after starting antiretroviral therapy. These receptors were obtained from a man aged 18 to 29 with HIV.

The rearrangement joins TRBV5-6 to TRBJ1-2, with 9 bases aligning to TRBD1. The V gene end was trimmed by 5 bases and the J gene end by 7 bases; junction bases not matched to a gene: 12. The CDR3 has 15 residues. Germline CDR1 is SGHDT and CDR2 is YYEEEE. The CDR3 spells CASSFQDRGLSGYTF. The CDR3 nucleotides are TGTGCCAGCAGTTTTCAGGACAGGGGTTTGAGTGGCTACACCTTC.

The V and J genes are TRBV7-6 and TRBJ2-5, with D possibly TRBD2 on 5 matching bases. There are 12 residues in the CDR3. V was cut by 5 bases and J by 5 bases, with 9 bases left in between. Looked up from germline, CDR1 is SGHVS and CDR2 is FNYEAQ. The CDR3 coding sequence is TGTGCCAGCAGCCCCCCGGGGGAGACCCAGTACTTC. This codes for CASSPPGETQYF.

V and J are TRBV5-1 and TRBJ2-7; D is undetermined. The germline V gene has CDR1 SGHRS and CDR2 YFSETQ. V lost 0 bases to trimming and J lost 5 bases, with 9 bases between them. The CDR3 runs 13 residues. CDR3 amino acids: CASSLGVGDEQYF. CDR3 nucleotides: TGCGCCAGCAGCTTGGGGGTCGGCGACGAGCAGTACTTC.

This sequence joins TRBV11-3 and TRBJ2-1; no reliable D call. Germline V CDR1 and CDR2: SGHNT, YENEEA. V was cut by 1 base and J by 4 bases, with 8 bases left in between. The CDR3 has 14 residues. The CDR3 bases are TGTGCCAGCAGCTTAGCAGGCACATACAATGAGCAGTTCTTC. Amino acids: CASSLAGTYNEQFF.

The chain combines TRBV13 with TRBJ2-1; D might be TRBD2 (7 bases). Germline values: CDR1 PRHDT, CDR2 FYEKMQ (reference sequence). The CDR3 has 16 amino acids. The V end was cut by 5 bases, the J end by 10 bases, with 24 bases between. In nucleotides, the CDR3 is TGTGCCAGCAGCCCCCCGCTGAGGGAGGGGGTCCGGGAGCAGTTCTTC. Residues: CASSPPLREGVREQFF.

As to this clone: The same CDR3 arises from other DNA sequences in this sample as well. The chain recombines TRBV25-1 with TRBJ2-2, with D uncertain. This CDR3 comprises 13 residues. V lost 3 bases to trimming and J lost 6 bases, with 8 bases between them. Germline CDR1 and CDR2: MGHDK and SYGVNS. The CDR3, as DNA: TGTGCCAGCAGTGATTTCGCCTCCGGGGAGCTGTTTTTT. Translated, it gives CASSDFASGELFF.

The genes are TRBV7-3 and TRBJ2-7, with D perhaps matching TRBD2 (5 bases). Per the germline V gene, CDR1 is SGHTA and CDR2 is FQGTGA. There are 13 residues in the CDR3. Trimming stripped 5 bases from V and 5 bases from J, with 13 bases between. CDR3 protein: CASSPGVVNEQYF. The CDR3 nucleotides are TGTGCCAGCAGCCCCGGGGTGGTCAACGAGCAGTACTTC.

The chain joins TRBV4-2 to TRBJ2-7; D unresolved. CDR3 size: 11 residues. Germline lookup yields CDR1 LGHNA and CDR2 YNFKEQ. Trimming stripped 1 base from V and 7 bases from J, with 5 bases between. The CDR3 is CASSQGAEQYF. Here the CDR3 DNA reads TGTGCCAGCAGCCAAGGGGCTGAGCAGTACTTC.

The chain uses TRBV6-5 and TRBJ1-2; 7 nucleotides agree with TRBD1. This CDR3 region has 13 residues. V lost 5 bases to trimming and J lost 6 bases; unmatched junction nucleotides: 6. Germline CDR1 and CDR2: MNHEY and SVGAGI. CDR3 residues: CASSITGANGYTF. CDR3 sequence (DNA): TGTGCCAGCAGTATTACAGGGGCCAATGGCTACACCTTC.

CDR3 sequence reads: CASSGGSQETQYF. CDR3 sequence (DNA): TGTGCCAGCAGCGGCGGGAGCCAAGAGACCCAGTACTTC. The genes are TRBV9 and TRBJ2-5; TRBD2 aligns across 7 bases. The V segment lost 3 bases and the J segment 1 base; nucleotides outside the gene matches: 0. The CDR3 contains 13 residues. Germline-derived CDR1 and CDR2 are SGDLS and YYNGEE.

V and J are TRBV19 and TRBJ2-1; TRBD2 matches at 10 bases. J lost 7 bases, V lost 3 bases, and 3 bases had no gene match. CDR1 is LNHDA and CDR2 is SQIVND in the germline V gene (reference sequence). This CDR3 has 14 amino acids. CDR3 residues: CASSMSGGANEQFF. The CDR3 DNA is TGTGCCAGTAGTATGAGCGGGGGGGCGAATGAGCAGTTCTTC. The full variable domain, its missing parts supplied by reference TRBV19 and TRBJ2-1, is DGGITQSPKYLFRKEGQNVTLSCEQNLNHDAMYWYRQDPGQGLRLIYYSQIVNDFQKGDIAEGYSVSREKKESFPLTVTSAQKNPTAFYLCASSMSGGANEQFFGPGTRLTVL.

J is TRBJ2-1 and V is TRBV6-6; 7 bases agree with TRBD2. Per the germline V gene, CDR1 is MNHNY and CDR2 is SVGAGI (reference sequence). V shed 2 bases and J 7 bases; nucleotides not matched to a gene: 2. This CDR3 spans 13 amino acids. The CDR3 DNA follows: TGTGCCAGCAGTTACGAGCGGGGAAATGAGCAGTTCTTC. Its translation: CASSYERGNEQFF.

The gene calls are TRBV6-6 and TRBJ2-1; TRBD2 aligns across 7 bases. V trimming: 6 bases; J trimming: 1 base; junction bases outside the gene matches: 6. Per the germline V gene, CDR1 is MNHNY and CDR2 is SVGAGI (reference sequence). This CDR3 is built from 15 residues. CDR3 in amino acids: CASSQTSVSYNEQFF. CDR3 coding DNA: TGTGCCAGCAGCCAAACTAGCGTTTCCTACAATGAGCAGTTCTTC.

The V gene is TRBV28, the J gene TRBJ2-7; D gene ambiguous. V was cut by 6 bases and J by 7 bases, with 22 bases left in between. The germline V gene encodes CDR1 MDHEN and CDR2 SYDVKM. The CDR3 sequence is 15 residues long. CDR3 in amino acids: CASREIGSHSGEQYF. The CDR3 DNA is TGTGCCAGCAGGGAGATAGGATCCCACTCTGGGGAGCAGTACTTC.

Points on this clone: An end of the junction does not agree with germline; a read error may underlie this. The gene calls are TRBV7-9 and TRBJ2-4; 7 nucleotides align to TRBD1. Germline CDR1 and CDR2: SEHNR and FQNEAQ (reference sequence). The CDR3 is made up of 12 amino acids. In DNA, the CDR3 is TGTGCCAGCAGCTTAGGCGCCCGACAGGGCAACTTC. Translation: CASSLGARQGNF. Looking up the rest from reference TRBV7-9 and TRBJ2-4 gives the full variable domain: DTGVSQNPRHKITKRGQNVTFRCDPISEHNRLYWYRQTLGQGPEFLTYFQNEAQLEKSRLLSDRFSAERPKGSFSTLEIQRTEQGDSAMYLCASSLGARQGNFGAGTRLSVL.

The chain carries TRBV7-3 and TRBJ2-5, with 9 bases lining up with TRBD1. The V gene end was trimmed by 4 bases and the J gene end by 2 bases; junction bases not matched to a gene: 8. The germline V gene has CDR1 SGHTA and CDR2 FQGTGA. This CDR3 has 16 residues. Here the CDR3 DNA reads TGTGCCAGCAGCTCCGCCGGGACAGGGACACAAGAGACCCAGTACTTC. Translating gives CASSSAGTGTQETQYF. The entire variable domain, with the rest obtained from reference TRBV7-3 and TRBJ2-5, is as follows: GAGVSQTPSNKVTEKGKYVELRCDPISGHTALYWYRQSLGQGPEFLIYFQGTGAADDSGLPNDRFFAVRPEGSVSTLKIQRTERGDSAVYLCASSSAGTGTQETQYFGPGTRLLVL.

This clone occurred once. The rearrangement joins TRBV2 to TRBJ1-3; no firm D call. Germline CDR1 is SNHLY and CDR2 is FYNNEI. This CDR3 has 13 residues. Between the trimmed V and J ends, which lost 7 bases and 5 bases, there was a span of 12 bases. The CDR3 reads CASTYGERNTIYF. The DNA of the CDR3 is TGTGCCAGCACCTACGGAGAAAGAAACACCATATATTTT.

V is TRBV29-1 and J is TRBJ1-1, with 8 bases identical to TRBD1. The germline CDR1 and CDR2 sequences are SQVTM and ANQGSEA. This CDR3 has 14 amino acids. V shed 2 bases, J shed 0 bases, and the junction held 2 bases outside the gene matches. The CDR3 bases are TGCAGCGTTGAACAGGGGGCTATGAACACTGAAGCTTTCTTT. Encoded protein: CSVEQGAMNTEAFF. The full variable domain, its missing parts supplied by reference TRBV29-1 and TRBJ1-1, is SAVISQKPSRDICQRGTSLTIQCQVDSQVTMMFWYRQQPGQSLTLIATANQGSEATYESGFVIDKFPISRPNLTFSTLTVSNMSPEDSSIYLCSVEQGAMNTEAFFGQGTRLTVV.

This rearrangement joins TRBV11-2 to TRBJ2-5; no clear D. The length of the CDR3 is 14 residues. Germline V lookup: CDR1 SGHAT, CDR2 FQNNGV. Trimming cost V 5 bases and J 5 bases, with 15 bases left between them. As DNA, the CDR3 is TGTGCCAGCAGCCATCGTTCAGATGGGGAGACCCAGTACTTC. It encodes CASSHRSDGETQYF.

V usage is TRBV7-2 and J usage is TRBJ2-7; tentatively, D is TRBD1 or TRBD2 (6 bases each). This CDR3 contains 14 residues. The V end lost 5 bases, the J end lost 0 bases, and 11 bases lay between the germline ends. Germline V gene data show CDR1 as SGHTA and CDR2 as FQGNSA. This CDR3 is CASSPRGRSYEQYF. The CDR3 region has the DNA TGTGCCAGCAGCCCCCGGGGGCGCTCCTACGAGCAGTACTTC.

The rearrangement links TRBV29-1 to TRBJ1-2; 8 positions agree with TRBD1. The CDR3 is 13 residues long. Germline CDR1 and CDR2: SQVTM and ANQGSEA. The ends lost 6 bases at V and 3 bases at J; junction bases unmatched: 6. The CDR3 nucleotides read TGCAGCGTGCCCGACAGGGGATACTATGGCTACACCTTC. This codes for CSVPDRGYYGYTF.

This clone showed up just once. The V call is TRBV19, the J call TRBJ2-1, with D unclear. The length of the CDR3 is 15 residues. V lost 6 bases to trimming and J lost 6 bases, with 18 bases between them. Germline CDR1 reads LNHDA; CDR2 reads SQIVND (reference sequence). The DNA of the CDR3 is TGTGCCAGTAGAATACAAGCCCGCCGGAGCAATGAGCAGTTCTTC. This codes for CASRIQARRSNEQFF.

The V gene is TRBV9, the J gene TRBJ2-3; the match to TRBD2 covers 9 bases. The V and J ends lost 9 bases and 3 bases, in that order; junction bases with no gene match: 17. Germline assignment: CDR1 SGDLS and CDR2 YYNGEE. This CDR3 is built from 17 residues. The CDR3 sequence is CATQEVRGGQRTDTQYF. CDR3 in DNA: TGTGCCACCCAGGAGGTGCGGGGGGGCCAGAGGACAGATACGCAGTATTTT.

The chain links TRBV19 to TRBJ2-3, with D hard to call. Germline loops: CDR1 LNHDA, CDR2 SQIVND (reference sequence). V lost 6 bases to trimming and J lost 1 base, with 8 bases between them. This CDR3 comprises 13 residues. The CDR3 DNA is TGTGCCAGTAGGCCTTTAGGCACAGATACGCAGTATTTT. Translating gives CASRPLGTDTQYF.

The count of this clone is one. This chain links TRBV7-9 with TRBJ1-1, with 8 bases aligning to TRBD1. Germline V gene data show CDR1 as SEHNR and CDR2 as FQNEAQ (reference sequence). J gave up 2 bases and V 4 bases, and 6 bases lay outside the gene matches. This CDR3 is 15 amino acids long. This CDR3 is CASSSSGGPNTEAFF. CDR3 nucleotide sequence: TGTGCCAGCAGCTCCTCAGGGGGCCCTAACACTGAAGCTTTCTTT. The full variable domain, rest sourced from reference TRBV7-9 and TRBJ1-1, is DTGVSQNPRHKITKRGQNVTFRCDPISEHNRLYWYRQTLGQGPEFLTYFQNEAQLEKSRLLSDRFSAERPKGSFSTLEIQRTEQGDSAMYLCASSSSGGPNTEAFFGQGTRLTVV.

The chain employs TRBV27 and TRBJ2-2; D perhaps matches TRBD2 (6 bases). The CDR3 is 14 residues long. Deletions cut 10 bases from V and 1 base from J, with 13 bases between. The germline V gene has CDR1 MNHEY and CDR2 SMNVEV (reference sequence). As DNA, the CDR3 is TGTGCCACCGCTTGGGGGGTGAACACCGGGGAGCTGTTTTTT. Protein sequence: CATAWGVNTGELFF.

The V call is TRBV27, the J call TRBJ1-2; TRBD1 agrees at 7 bases. Losses at the gene ends were 5 bases for V and 6 bases for J; bases not matched to a gene: 9. The CDR3 extends over 14 amino acids. Germline values: CDR1 MNHEY, CDR2 SMNVEV (reference sequence). Here the CDR3 reads CASSAEGQQDGYTF. The CDR3 nucleotides read TGTGCCAGCAGTGCCGAGGGACAGCAAGATGGCTACACCTTC.

This clone came up once. The V call is TRBV19, the J call TRBJ1-2; D uncertain. Germline V gene lookup returns CDR1 LNHDA and CDR2 SQIVND (reference sequence). The V end was cut by 2 bases, the J end by 7 bases, with 11 bases between. This CDR3 spans 13 amino acids. As DNA, the CDR3 is TGTGCCAGTAGTATAACTGGAACGGTTGGCTACACCTTC. The encoded protein is CASSITGTVGYTF.

This chain joins TRBV19 and TRBJ2-7; D not resolved. This CDR3 region has 13 residues. Per germline, CDR1 LNHDA and CDR2 SQIVND (reference sequence). The V end was cut by 5 bases, the J end by 2 bases, with 10 bases between. The CDR3 is CASSQTLTYEQYF. DNA for the CDR3: TGTGCCAGTAGTCAGACACTTACCTACGAGCAGTACTTC. The entire variable domain, with the rest obtained from reference TRBV19 and TRBJ2-7, is as follows: DGGITQSPKYLFRKEGQNVTLSCEQNLNHDAMYWYRQDPGQGLRLIYYSQIVNDFQKGDIAEGYSVSREKKESFPLTVTSAQKNPTAFYLCASSQTLTYEQYFGPGTRLTVT.

CDR3: CASSSGLAGYNEQFF. Here the CDR3 DNA reads TGTGCCAGCAGCTCCGGACTAGCGGGTTACAATGAGCAGTTCTTC. J is TRBJ2-1 and V is TRBV7-2; 11 bases match TRBD2. CDR3 length: 15 amino acids. The trim removed 4 bases at V and 4 bases at J, leaving 3 bases unmatched. Germline CDR1 reads SGHTA; CDR2 reads FQGNSA.

This clone is deemed large. The rearrangement joins TRBV6-6 to TRBJ2-7; 8 bases align to TRBD1. Germline CDR1 and CDR2: MNHNY and SVGAGI (reference sequence). Trimming removed 5 bases from V and 4 bases from J; junction bases left unmatched: 4. CDR3 length equals 13 residues. CDR3 in DNA: TGTGCCAGCAGTCCGGACAGGGTGTACGAGCAGTACTTC. It codes for CASSPDRVYEQYF.